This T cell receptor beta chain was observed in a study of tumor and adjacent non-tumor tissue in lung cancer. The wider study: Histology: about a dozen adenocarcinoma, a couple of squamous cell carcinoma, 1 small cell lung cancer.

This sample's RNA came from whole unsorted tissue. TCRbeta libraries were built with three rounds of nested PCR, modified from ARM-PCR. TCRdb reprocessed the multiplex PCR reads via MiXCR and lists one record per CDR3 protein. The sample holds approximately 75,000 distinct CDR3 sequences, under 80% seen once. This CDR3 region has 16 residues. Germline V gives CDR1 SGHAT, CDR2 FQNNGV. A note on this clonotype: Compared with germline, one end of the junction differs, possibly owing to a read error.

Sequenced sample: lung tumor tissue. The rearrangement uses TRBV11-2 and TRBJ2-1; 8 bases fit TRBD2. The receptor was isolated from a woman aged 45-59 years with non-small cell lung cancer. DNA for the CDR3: TGTGTCAGCAGCTTAGAGGCGGTAGCGGGGCACAATGAGCAGTTCTTC. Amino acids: CVSSLEAVAGHNEQFF.